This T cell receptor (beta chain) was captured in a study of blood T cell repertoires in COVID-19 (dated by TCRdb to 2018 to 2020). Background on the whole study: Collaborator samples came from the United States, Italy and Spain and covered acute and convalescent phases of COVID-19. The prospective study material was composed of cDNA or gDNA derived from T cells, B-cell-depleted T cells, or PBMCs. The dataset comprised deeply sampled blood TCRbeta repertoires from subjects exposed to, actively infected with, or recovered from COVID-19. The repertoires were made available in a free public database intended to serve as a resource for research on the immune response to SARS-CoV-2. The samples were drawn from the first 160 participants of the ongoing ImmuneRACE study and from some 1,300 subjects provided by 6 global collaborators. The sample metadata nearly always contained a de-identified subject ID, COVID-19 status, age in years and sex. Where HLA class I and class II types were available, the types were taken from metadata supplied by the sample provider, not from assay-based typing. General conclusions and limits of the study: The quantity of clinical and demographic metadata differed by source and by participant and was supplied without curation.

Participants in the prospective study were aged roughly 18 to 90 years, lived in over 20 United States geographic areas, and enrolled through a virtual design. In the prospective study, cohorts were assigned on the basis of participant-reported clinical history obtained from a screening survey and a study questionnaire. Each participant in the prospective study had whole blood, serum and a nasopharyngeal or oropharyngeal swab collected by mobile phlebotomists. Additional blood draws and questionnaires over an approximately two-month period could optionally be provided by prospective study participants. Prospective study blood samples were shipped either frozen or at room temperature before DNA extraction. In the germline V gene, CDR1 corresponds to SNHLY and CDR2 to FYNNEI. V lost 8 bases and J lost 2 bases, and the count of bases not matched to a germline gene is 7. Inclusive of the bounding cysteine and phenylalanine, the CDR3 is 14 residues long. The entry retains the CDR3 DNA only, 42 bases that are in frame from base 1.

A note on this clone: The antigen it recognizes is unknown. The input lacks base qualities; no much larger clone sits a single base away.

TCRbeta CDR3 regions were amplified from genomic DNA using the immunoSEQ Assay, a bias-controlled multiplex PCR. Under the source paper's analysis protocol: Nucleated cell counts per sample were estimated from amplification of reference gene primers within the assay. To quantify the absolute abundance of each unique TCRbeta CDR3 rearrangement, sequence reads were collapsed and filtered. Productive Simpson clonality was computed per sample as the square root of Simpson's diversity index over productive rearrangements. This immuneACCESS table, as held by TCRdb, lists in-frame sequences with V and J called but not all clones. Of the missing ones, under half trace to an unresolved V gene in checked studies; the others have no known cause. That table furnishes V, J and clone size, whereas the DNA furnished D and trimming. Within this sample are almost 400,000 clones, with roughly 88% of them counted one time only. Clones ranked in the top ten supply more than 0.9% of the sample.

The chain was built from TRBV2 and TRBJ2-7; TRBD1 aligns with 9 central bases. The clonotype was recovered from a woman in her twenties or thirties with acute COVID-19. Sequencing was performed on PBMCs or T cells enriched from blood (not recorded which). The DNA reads TGTGCCAGCGGACCGGGACAGGGTCCCTACGAGCAGTACTTC. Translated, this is CASGPGQGPYEQYF.